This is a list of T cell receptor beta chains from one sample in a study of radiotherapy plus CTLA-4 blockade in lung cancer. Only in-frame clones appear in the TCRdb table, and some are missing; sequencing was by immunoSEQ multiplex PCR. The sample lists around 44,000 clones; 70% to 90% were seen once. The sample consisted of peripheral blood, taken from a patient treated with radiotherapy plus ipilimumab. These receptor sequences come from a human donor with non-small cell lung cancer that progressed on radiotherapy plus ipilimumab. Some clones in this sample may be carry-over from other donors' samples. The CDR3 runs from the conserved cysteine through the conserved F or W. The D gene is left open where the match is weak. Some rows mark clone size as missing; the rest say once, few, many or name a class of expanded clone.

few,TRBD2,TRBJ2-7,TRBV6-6,CASSGGSSYEQYF,TGTGCCAGCTCGGGGGGGTCCTCCTACGAGCAGTACTTC
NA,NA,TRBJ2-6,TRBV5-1,CASSPGSGANVLTF,TGCGCCAGCAGCCCCGGCTCTGGGGCCAACGTCCTGACTTTC
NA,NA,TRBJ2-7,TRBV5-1,CASSLEQGGYEQYF,TGCGCCAGCAGCTTGGAACAGGGTGGCTACGAGCAGTACTTC
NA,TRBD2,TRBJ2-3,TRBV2,CATRLAGAQDTQYF,TGTGCCACCCGACTAGCGGGGGCTCAAGATACGCAGTATTTT
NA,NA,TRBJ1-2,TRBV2,CASTGQPGYTF,TGTGCCAGCACAGGGCAGCCGGGCTACACCTTC
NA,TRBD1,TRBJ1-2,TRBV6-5,CASSYSRTGGGYGYTF,TGTGCCAGCAGTTACTCCCGGACAGGGGGCGGCTATGGCTACACCTTC
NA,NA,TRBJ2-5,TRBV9,CASSVGGVIQETQYF,TGTGCCAGCAGCGTAGGGGGGGTTATTCAAGAGACCCAGTACTTC
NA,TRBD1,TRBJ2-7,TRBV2,CASSEGAGGHEQYF,TGTGCCAGCAGTGAAGGGGCAGGGGGCCACGAGCAGTACTTC
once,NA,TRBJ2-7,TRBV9,CASSVGGLPSYEQYF,TGTGCCAGCAGCGTAGGGGGACTGCCCTCCTACGAGCAGTACTTC
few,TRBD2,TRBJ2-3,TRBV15,CATSSETSGSRRNAQYF,TGTGCCACCAGCAGTGAGACTAGCGGATCTCGGCGAAATGCGCAGTATTTT
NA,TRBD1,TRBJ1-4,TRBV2,CASSGTGSEKLFF,TGTGCCAGCTCCGGGACAGGAAGTGAAAAACTGTTTTTT
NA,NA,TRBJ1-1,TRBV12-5,CASVGEGGDTEAFF,TGTGCTAGTGTCGGGGAGGGGGGGGACACTGAAGCTTTCTTT
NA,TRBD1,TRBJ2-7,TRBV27,CASSLTGGTYEQYF,TGTGCCAGCAGTTTGACAGGGGGGACTTACGAGCAGTACTTC
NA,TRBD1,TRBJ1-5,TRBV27,CASSQLDRADQPQHF,TGTGCCAGCAGTCAACTAGACAGGGCTGATCAGCCCCAGCATTTT
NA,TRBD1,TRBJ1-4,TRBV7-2,CASSFSGDRGEKLFF,TGTGCCAGCAGCTTTTCTGGGGACAGGGGTGAAAAACTGTTTTTT
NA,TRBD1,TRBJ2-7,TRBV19,CASSTLRDRATYEQYF,TGTGCCAGTAGTACCCTCCGGGACAGGGCAACCTACGAGCAGTACTTC
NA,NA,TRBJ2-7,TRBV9,CASSVGTTDEQYF,TGTGCCAGCAGCGTAGGGACTACCGACGAGCAGTACTTC
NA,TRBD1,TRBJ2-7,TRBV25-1,CASSNGTGLIYEQYF,TGTGCCAGCAGTAACGGGACAGGGTTAATCTACGAGCAGTACTTC
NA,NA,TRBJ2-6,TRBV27,CASSFQALSSGANVLTF,TGTGCCAGCAGTTTCCAGGCTCTAAGCTCTGGGGCCAACGTCCTGACTTTC
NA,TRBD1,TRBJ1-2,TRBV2,CASTIGQGNYGYTF,TGTGCCAGCACCATAGGACAGGGGAACTATGGCTACACCTTC
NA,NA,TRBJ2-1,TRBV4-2,CASSQDLGATTYNEQFF,TGTGCCAGCAGCCAAGATCTGGGGGCCACCACCTACAATGAGCAGTTCTTC
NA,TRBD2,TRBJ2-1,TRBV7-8,CASGREGRAEQFF,TGTGCCAGCGGGCGGGAGGGTAGGGCTGAGCAGTTCTTC
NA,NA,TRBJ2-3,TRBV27,CASSPGDTQYF,TGTGCCAGCTCTCCAGGAGATACGCAGTATTTT
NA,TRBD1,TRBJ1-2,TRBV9,CASAPGTGGFINYGYTF,TGTGCCAGCGCCCCCGGGACAGGGGGCTTTATTAACTATGGCTACACCTTC
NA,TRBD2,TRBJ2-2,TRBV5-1,CASSSGLAGGPNTGELFF,TGCGCCAGCAGTTCGGGACTAGCGGGGGGGCCGAACACCGGGGAGCTGTTTTTT
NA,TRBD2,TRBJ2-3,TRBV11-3,CASSPASGIFGVTDTQYF,TGTGCCAGCAGCCCGGCTAGCGGGATATTTGGTGTGACAGATACGCAGTATTTT
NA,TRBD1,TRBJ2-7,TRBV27,CASSSRSTGGSNYEQYF,TGTGCCAGCAGTTCCAGATCCACAGGGGGCTCAAACTACGAGCAGTACTTC